This T cell receptor (beta chain) was identified in a study of breast tumors, draining lymph nodes, adjacent tissues. Broader study findings: That most tumor T cells come from lymph nodes remained unproven. Compared with basal-like, luminal-like tumors shared significantly more repertoire with nontumor tissue. Most tumor T cells seemingly derive from lymph node, then expand in tumor. Compared with lymph nodes, tumors were less diverse; compared with nontumor tissue, more.

CDR3 size: 12 residues. Germline V gene sequence: CDR1 SGHDT, CDR2 YYEEEE. V was shortened by 0 bases and J by 3 bases, with 4 bases between the two germline ends. This clonotype was detected ten times or more. What it binds is not known. TCRdb passed the multiplex PCR reads through MiXCR, listing each CDR3 protein once. Found here are about 110,000 distinct CDR3 sequences, 30% of them singletons; the top ten hold approximately 5.3%. Breast cancer patients provided tissue from their axillary draining lymph nodes. This clonotype originated in a female donor with breast cancer. Some clones in this sample may be carry-over from other donors' samples. This chain connects TRBV5-6 to TRBJ2-7, with D hard to call. Sequencing was carried out using axillary lymph node tissue. In DNA form, the CDR3 reads TGTGCCAGCAGCTTGGGAGTCTACGAGCAGTACTTC. It specifies CASSLGVYEQYF.